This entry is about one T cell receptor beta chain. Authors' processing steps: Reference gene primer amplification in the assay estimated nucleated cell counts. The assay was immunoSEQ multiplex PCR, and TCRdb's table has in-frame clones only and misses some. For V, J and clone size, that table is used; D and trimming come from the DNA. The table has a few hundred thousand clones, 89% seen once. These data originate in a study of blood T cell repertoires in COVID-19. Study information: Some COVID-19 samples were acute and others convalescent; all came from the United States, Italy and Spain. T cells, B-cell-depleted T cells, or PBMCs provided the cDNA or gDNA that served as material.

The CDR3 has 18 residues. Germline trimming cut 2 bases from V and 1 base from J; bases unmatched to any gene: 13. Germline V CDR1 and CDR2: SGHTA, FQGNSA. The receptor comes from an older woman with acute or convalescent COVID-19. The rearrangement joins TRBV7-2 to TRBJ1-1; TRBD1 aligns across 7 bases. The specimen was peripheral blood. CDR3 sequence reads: CASSLRQQPGQKNTEAFF. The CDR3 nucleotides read TGTGCCAGCAGCTTACGCCAACAACCGGGACAGAAGAACACTGAAGCTTTCTTT.